The following is a T cell receptor (beta chain) sequence with its context. This record comes from a study of blood T cell repertoires in COVID-19. Study-level background: Both acute and convalescent COVID-19 samples were obtained from the United States, Italy and Spain. T cells, B-cell-depleted T cells, or PBMCs supplied cDNA or gDNA.

CDR3 length: 13 amino acids. V lost 2 bases and J 8 bases, leaving 13 bases between the germline ends. Germline V gene lookup returns CDR1 SGHRS and CDR2 YFSETQ. The authors' processing: Reference gene primer amplification gave estimated nucleated cell counts. Some clones are missing from TCRdb's copy, which holds only in-frame ones; the method was immunoSEQ multiplex PCR. For V, J and clone size, that table is used; D and trimming come from the DNA. The sample gives about 89,000 clones, 85% to 95% of which show up once; about 2.5% is in the top ten. The sequence came from a human donor with active COVID-19. The donor label of this sample is uncertain. Sequenced: peripheral blood. This chain connects TRBV5-1 to TRBJ1-2; TRBD1 might be the D (6 bases). The CDR3 loop is CASSFDRMAGYTF. DNA of the CDR3: TGCGCCAGCAGCTTCGACAGGATGGCAGGCTACACCTTC.